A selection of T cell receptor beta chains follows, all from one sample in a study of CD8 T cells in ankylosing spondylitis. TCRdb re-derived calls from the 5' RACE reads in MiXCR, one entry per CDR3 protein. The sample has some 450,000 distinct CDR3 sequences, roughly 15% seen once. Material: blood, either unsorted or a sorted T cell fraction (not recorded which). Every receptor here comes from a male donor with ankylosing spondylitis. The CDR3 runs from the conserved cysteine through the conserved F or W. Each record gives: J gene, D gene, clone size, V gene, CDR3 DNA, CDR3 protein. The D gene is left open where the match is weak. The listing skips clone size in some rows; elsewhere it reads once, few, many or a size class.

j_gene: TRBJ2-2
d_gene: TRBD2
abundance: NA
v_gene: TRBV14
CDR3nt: TGTGCCAGCAGCCAAGCGGTGACTAGCATTAACACCGGGGAGCTGTTTTTT
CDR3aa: CASSQAVTSINTGELFF

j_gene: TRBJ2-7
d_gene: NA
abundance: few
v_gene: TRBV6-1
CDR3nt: TGTGCCAGCAGGCACAGAGACTACGAGCAGTACTTC
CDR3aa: CASRHRDYEQYF

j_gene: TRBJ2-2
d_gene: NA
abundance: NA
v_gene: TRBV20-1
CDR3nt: TGCAGTGCTAGACGGAACACCGGGGAGCTGTTTTTT
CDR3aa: CSARRNTGELFF

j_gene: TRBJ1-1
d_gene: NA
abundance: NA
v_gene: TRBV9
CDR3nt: TGTGCCAGCAGCGACACCCAGGGGTTCGGGACGGATCGCGCTGAAGCTTTCTTT
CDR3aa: CASSDTQGFGTDRAEAFF

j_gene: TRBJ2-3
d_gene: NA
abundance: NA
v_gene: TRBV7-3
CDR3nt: TGTGCCAGCAGCCCCCCTTACACAGATACGCAGTATTTT
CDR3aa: CASSPPYTDTQYF

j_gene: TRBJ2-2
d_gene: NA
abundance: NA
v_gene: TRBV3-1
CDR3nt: TGTGCCAGCAGCCAAGAAGGTGAGACAATGAACACCGGGGAGCTGTTTTTT
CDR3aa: CASSQEGETMNTGELFF

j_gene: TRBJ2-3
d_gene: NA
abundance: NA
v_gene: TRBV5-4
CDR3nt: TGTGCCAGCAGCTTGACTAGAGAACATACGCAGTATTTT
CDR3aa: CASSLTREHTQYF

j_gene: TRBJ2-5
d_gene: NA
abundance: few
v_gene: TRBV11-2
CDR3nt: TGTGCCAGCAGCTTAGATGGAACAGCCCAAGAGACCCAGTACTTC
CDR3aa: CASSLDGTAQETQYF

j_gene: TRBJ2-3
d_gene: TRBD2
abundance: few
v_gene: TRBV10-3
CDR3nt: TGTGCCATCGCTTCCCAGGGAGGGACAGATACGCAGTATTTT
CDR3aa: CAIASQGGTDTQYF

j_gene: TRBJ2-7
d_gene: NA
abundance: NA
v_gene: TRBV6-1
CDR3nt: TGTGCCAGCAGGTGGTTCAGGGAAGGCGAGCAGTACTTC
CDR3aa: CASRWFREGEQYF

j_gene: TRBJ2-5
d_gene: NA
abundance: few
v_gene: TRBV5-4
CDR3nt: TGTGCCAGCAGCTTTCCCAAAGGGGAGACCCAGTACTTC
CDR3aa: CASSFPKGETQYF

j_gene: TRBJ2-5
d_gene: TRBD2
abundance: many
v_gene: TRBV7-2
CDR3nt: TGTGCCAGCAGCCTTGGGGGACTAGCGGGAGTGGAGACCCAGTACTTC
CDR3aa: CASSLGGLAGVETQYF

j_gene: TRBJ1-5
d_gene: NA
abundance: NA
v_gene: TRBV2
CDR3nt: TGTGCCAGCACCTCCAATGGGGCAAATCAGCCCCAGCATTTT
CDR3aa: CASTSNGANQPQHF

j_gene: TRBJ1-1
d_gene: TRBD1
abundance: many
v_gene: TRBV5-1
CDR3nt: TGCGCCAGCAGCGCAACAGGGGATTTAGCGGAAGCTTTCTTT
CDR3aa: CASSATGDLAEAFF

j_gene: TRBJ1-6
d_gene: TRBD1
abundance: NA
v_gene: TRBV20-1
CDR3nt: TGCAGTGCTAGTGGACCGGGACAGAGTGATTCACCCCTCCACTTT
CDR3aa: CSASGPGQSDSPLHF

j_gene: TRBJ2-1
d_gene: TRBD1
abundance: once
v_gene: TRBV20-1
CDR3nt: TGCAGTGCTCCCACAGGGGGCATCTACAATGAGCAGTTCTTC
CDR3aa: CSAPTGGIYNEQFF

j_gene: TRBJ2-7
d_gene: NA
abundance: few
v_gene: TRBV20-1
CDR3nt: TGCAGTGCTAGTGTGCGCACAGGGTACGAGCAGTACTTC
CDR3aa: CSASVRTGYEQYF

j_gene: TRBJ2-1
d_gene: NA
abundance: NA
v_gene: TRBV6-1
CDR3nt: TGTGCCAGCAGTCCCGATTATTTAAGCTCCTACAATGAGCAGTTCTTC
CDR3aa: CASSPDYLSSYNEQFF

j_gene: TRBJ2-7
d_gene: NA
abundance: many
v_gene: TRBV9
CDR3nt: TGTGCCAGCAGCCAGACAGTTACTCCTACGATGCAGTACTTC
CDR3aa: CASSQTVTPTMQYF

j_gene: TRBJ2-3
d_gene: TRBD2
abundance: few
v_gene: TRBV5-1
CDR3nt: TGCGCCAGCAGCAAGAACCCGGGAGGGACGAGCACAGATACGCAGTATTTT
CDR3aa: CASSKNPGGTSTDTQYF

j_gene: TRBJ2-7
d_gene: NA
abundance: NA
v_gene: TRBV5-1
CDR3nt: TGCGCCAGCATCGGGCAGGAACACGAGCAGTACTTC
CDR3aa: CASIGQEHEQYF

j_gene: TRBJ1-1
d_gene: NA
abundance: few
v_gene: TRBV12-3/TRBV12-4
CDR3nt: TGTGCCAGCAGTCCCCCCCGGACCACTGAAGCTTTCTTT
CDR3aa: CASSPPRTTEAFF

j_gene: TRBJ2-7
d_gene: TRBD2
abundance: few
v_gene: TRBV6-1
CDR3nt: TGTGCCAGCAGTGACTGGGGACTAGCGGACTACGAGCAGTACTTC
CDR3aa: CASSDWGLADYEQYF

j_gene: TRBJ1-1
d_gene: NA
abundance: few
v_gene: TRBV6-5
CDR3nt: TGTGCCGGGGGCCGAGCCCCTGAAGCTTTCTTT
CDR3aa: CAGGRAPEAFF

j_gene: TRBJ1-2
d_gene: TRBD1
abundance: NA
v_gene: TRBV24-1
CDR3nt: TGTGCCACCAGTGATCAACAGGGGAGAGGCTACACCTTC
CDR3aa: CATSDQQGRGYTF

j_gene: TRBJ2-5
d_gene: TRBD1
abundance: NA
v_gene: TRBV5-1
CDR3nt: TGCGCCAGCAGCTCCACGGGTGACAGGGTCCCACAAGAGACCCAGTACTTC
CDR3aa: CASSSTGDRVPQETQYF

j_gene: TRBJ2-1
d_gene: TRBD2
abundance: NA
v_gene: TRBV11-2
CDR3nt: TGTGCCAGCAGCCCCCGGACTAGCGGGAGTGAGCAGTTCTTC
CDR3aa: CASSPRTSGSEQFF

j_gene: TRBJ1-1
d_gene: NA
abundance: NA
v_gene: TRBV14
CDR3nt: TGTGCCAGCAGCCAACGAGGAGGGGGAAGAACGGCTTTCTTT
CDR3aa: CASSQRGGGRTAFF

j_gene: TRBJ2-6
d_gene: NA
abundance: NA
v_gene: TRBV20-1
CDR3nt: TGCAGTGCTCCAGCCCTAGGGAAGGCTGGGGCCAACGTCCTGACTTTC
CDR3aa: CSAPALGKAGANVLTF

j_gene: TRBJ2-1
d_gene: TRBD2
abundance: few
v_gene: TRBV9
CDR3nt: TGTGCCAGCAGCGTAGCGGGGGGGCGCAATGAGCAGTTCTTC
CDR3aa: CASSVAGGRNEQFF

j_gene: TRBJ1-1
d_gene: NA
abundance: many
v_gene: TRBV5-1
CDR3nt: TGTGCCAGCAGTTTAGAAGGCAGGATGAACACTGAAGCTTTCTTT
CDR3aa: CASSLEGRMNTEAFF

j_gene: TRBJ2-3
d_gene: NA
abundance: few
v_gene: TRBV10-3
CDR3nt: TGTGCCATCAGGTCAGGCATTCAGGCGACAGATACGCAGTATTTT
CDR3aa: CAIRSGIQATDTQYF

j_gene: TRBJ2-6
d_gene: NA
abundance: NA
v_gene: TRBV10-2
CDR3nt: TGCGCCAGCAGTGAACGTGGACGGTATGAGGGGGCCAACGTCCTGACTTTC
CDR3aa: CASSERGRYEGANVLTF

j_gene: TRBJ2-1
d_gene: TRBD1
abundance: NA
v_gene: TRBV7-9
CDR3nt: TGTGCCAGCAGCCCGGGACAGCCAGGACTCAATGAGCAGTTCTTC
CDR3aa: CASSPGQPGLNEQFF

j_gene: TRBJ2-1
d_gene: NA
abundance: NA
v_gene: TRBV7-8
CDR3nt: TGTGCCAGCAGCATCGGGACACCCTACAATGAGCAGTTCTTC
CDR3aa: CASSIGTPYNEQFF

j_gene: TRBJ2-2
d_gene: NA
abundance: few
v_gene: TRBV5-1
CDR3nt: TGCGCCAGCAGCCTCCTCCAGAACACCGGGGAGCTGTTTTTT
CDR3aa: CASSLLQNTGELFF